A selection of T cell receptor beta chains follows, all from one sample in a study of T cell responses to AZD1222 COVID-19 vaccine. Method: immunoSEQ multiplex PCR; TCRdb's copy keeps in-frame clones and lacks some. The sample lists 250,000 to 300,000 clones; 90% to 95% were seen once. Sequenced here: peripheral blood, sampled 28 days after the second AZD1222 dose. The receptor source for this set is an adult who received the AZD1222 COVID-19 vaccine. CDR3s include the opening cysteine and the closing phenylalanine or tryptophan. The D gene is left open where the match is weak. Clone size, where shown, is once, few, many, or a class for clones that have expanded.

clone size	J gene	V gene	CDR3 length	D gene	CDR3 protein	CDR3 DNA
.	TRBJ2-3	TRBV7-9	14	TRBD2	CASSHERGGRTQYF	TGTGCCAGCAGCCATGAGCGGGGGGGCCGTACGCAGTATTTT
once	TRBJ1-2	TRBV19	14	TRBD1	CASRTGGAGYGYTF	TGTGCCAGTAGGACAGGGGGCGCTGGCTATGGCTACACCTTC
.	TRBJ2-2	TRBV6-6	15	TRBD2	CASSYVSGGSGELFF	TGTGCCAGCAGTTACGTTAGCGGGGGGTCGGGGGAGCTGTTTTTT
.	TRBJ2-7	TRBV14	12	.	CASSQAYYEQYF	TGTGCCAGCAGCCAGGCTTACTACGAGCAGTACTTC
.	TRBJ1-2	TRBV7-2	12	.	CASSWGNYGYTF	TGTGCCAGCAGCTGGGGGAACTATGGCTACACCTTC
.	TRBJ2-7	TRBV18	13	.	CASSPLGEHEQYF	TGTGCCAGCTCACCGTTAGGGGAGCACGAGCAGTACTTC
.	TRBJ1-5	TRBV21-1	16	.	CASRRDRQRGNQPQHF	TGTGCCAGCAGACGAGACAGGCAGCGGGGCAATCAGCCCCAGCATTTT
.	TRBJ2-5	TRBV28	14	.	CASRTPGDEETQYF	TGTGCCAGCAGGACGCCGGGCGATGAAGAGACCCAGTACTTC
once	TRBJ2-7	TRBV11-2	15	TRBD2	CASSLTSGSSYEQYF	TGTGCCAGCAGCTTGACTAGCGGGAGCTCCTACGAGCAGTACTTC
.	TRBJ2-7	TRBV30	13	.	CACPPTSFGEQYF	TGTGCCTGCCCACCGACTAGTTTTGGAGAGCAGTACTTC
.	TRBJ2-7	TRBV7-9	14	TRBD2	CASSWRGLADEQYF	TGTGCCAGCAGCTGGCGCGGACTAGCGGACGAGCAGTACTTC
.	TRBJ1-2	TRBV20-1	10	.	CSARSYGYTF	TGCAGTGCTAGGTCTTATGGCTACACCTTC
.	TRBJ1-2	TRBV28	14	.	CASSPLTANYGYTF	TGTGCCAGCAGTCCCCTGACAGCTAACTATGGCTACACCTTC
.	TRBJ1-5	TRBV2	15	TRBD1	CASSPGTGFNQPQHF	TGTGCCAGCAGTCCCGGGACAGGGTTCAATCAGCCCCAGCATTTT
.	TRBJ2-7	TRBV16	14	TRBD2	CASSQSGGTGEQYF	TGTGCCAGCAGCCAATCGGGGGGGACGGGCGAGCAGTACTTC
.	TRBJ2-3	TRBV2	14	TRBD2	CASSTSEYTDTQYF	TGTGCCAGCAGTACTAGCGAATACACAGATACGCAGTATTTT
.	TRBJ2-7	TRBV28	14	TRBD1	CASITRDRLYEQYF	TGTGCCAGCATTACCCGGGACAGGCTTTACGAGCAGTACTTC
.	TRBJ2-5	TRBV5-1	13	TRBD2	CASHQGGGETQYF	TGCGCCAGCCACCAGGGCGGGGGAGAGACCCAGTACTTC
once	TRBJ2-7	TRBV6-2/TRBV6-3	15	.	CASSSTGRVIHEQYF	TGTGCCAGCAGCTCGACGGGTAGAGTTATCCACGAGCAGTACTTC
.	TRBJ1-1	TRBV3-1/TRBV3-2	17	TRBD1	CASSPRPGTGGQAEAFF	TGTGCCAGCAGCCCTCGTCCCGGGACAGGGGGCCAGGCTGAAGCTTTCTTT
.	TRBJ2-2	TRBV19	15	.	CASSFLGGNTGELFF	TGTGCCAGTAGTTTCCTGGGAGGGAACACCGGGGAGCTGTTTTTT
.	TRBJ2-7	TRBV7-9	19	.	CASSLTYNNPGAGVYEQYF	TGTGCCAGCAGCTTAACCTATAATAACCCCGGTGCAGGGGTCTACGAGCAGTACTTC
.	TRBJ1-3	TRBV18	16	TRBD1	CASSPRAGDRGNTIYF	TGTGCCAGCTCACCTCGTGCGGGGGACAGAGGAAACACCATATATTTT
.	TRBJ1-1	TRBV19	13	.	CASSGGTGTEAFF	TGTGCCAGTAGTGGAGGGACGGGGACTGAAGCTTTCTTT
.	TRBJ1-1	TRBV3-1/TRBV3-2	15	.	CASSQSPQGITEAFF	TGTGCCAGCAGCCAAAGTCCACAGGGAATTACTGAAGCTTTCTTT
.	TRBJ2-7	TRBV18	14	TRBD2	CASSREGVPYEQYF	TGTGCCAGCTCACGGGAGGGAGTCCCCTACGAGCAGTACTTC
.	TRBJ1-5	TRBV28	12	.	CASSLFMQPQHF	TGTGCCAGCAGTTTATTCATGCAGCCCCAGCATTTT
.	TRBJ1-2	TRBV7-2	14	.	CASSPEGGWYGYTF	TGTGCCAGCAGCCCAGAGGGAGGCTGGTATGGCTACACCTTC
few	TRBJ2-7	TRBV29-1	13	.	CSVQAGWPYEQYF	TGCAGCGTTCAGGCCGGGTGGCCCTACGAGCAGTACTTC
.	TRBJ2-3	TRBV20-1	10	.	CSARDATQYF	TGCAGTGCTAGAGATGCTACGCAGTATTTT
few	TRBJ2-1	TRBV11-2	18	.	CASSLGRKSGSSYNEQFF	TGTGCCAGCAGCTTAGGTAGAAAGTCGGGCAGCTCCTACAATGAGCAGTTCTTC
.	TRBJ1-1	TRBV6-1	12	.	CASSETTRGAFF	TGTGCCAGCAGTGAAACTACAAGGGGAGCTTTCTTT
.	TRBJ2-1	TRBV2	14	TRBD2	CASSASGGYNEQFF	TGTGCCAGCAGTGCGAGCGGGGGGTACAATGAGCAGTTCTTC
.	TRBJ2-7	TRBV5-1	14	.	CASCQTASSYEQYF	TGCGCCAGCTGCCAGACAGCCAGCTCCTACGAGCAGTACTTC
once	TRBJ2-5	TRBV19	13	TRBD1	CASSTGTAETQYF	TGTGCCAGTAGTACCGGGACAGCGGAGACCCAGTACTTC
.	TRBJ1-5	TRBV18	13	.	CASSPRWNQPQHF	TGTGCCAGCTCACCACGGTGGAATCAGCCCCAGCATTTT
.	TRBJ2-6	TRBV28	15	.	CASSLRGSGANVLTF	TGTGCCAGCAGTTTAAGGGGCTCTGGGGCCAACGTCCTGACTTTC
.	TRBJ1-6	TRBV3-1/TRBV3-2	15	.	CASSQGLVGNSPLHF	TGTGCCAGCAGCCAAGGGCTAGTGGGAAATTCACCCCTCCACTTT
.	TRBJ1-5	TRBV6-1	17	.	CASSEVFGGRGDQPQHF	TGTGCCAGCAGTGAAGTCTTTGGGGGGCGAGGGGATCAGCCCCAGCATTTT
.	TRBJ2-3	TRBV7-2	18	.	CASSLVPFLASFTDTQYF	TGTGCCAGCAGCTTAGTCCCCTTCCTCGCTAGCTTCACAGATACGCAGTATTTT
once	TRBJ1-5	TRBV7-9	15	.	CASSPQGSENQPQHF	TGTGCCAGCAGCCCCCAAGGGTCGGAGAATCAGCCCCAGCATTTT
.	TRBJ2-7	TRBV6-2/TRBV6-3	12	.	CASSYTGYEQYF	TGTGCCAGCAGTTATACAGGCTACGAGCAGTACTTC
.	TRBJ1-4	TRBV7-9	17	TRBD1	CASSPGQGGATNEKLFF	TGTGCCAGCAGCCCTGGACAGGGTGGGGCAACTAATGAAAAACTGTTTTTT
.	TRBJ2-5	TRBV9	12	.	CASNSEGETQYF	TGTGCCAGCAACTCAGAGGGAGAGACCCAGTACTTC
.	TRBJ2-1	TRBV7-9	13	TRBD1	CASSLGDSYWQFF	TGTGCCAGCAGCTTAGGGGACAGTTATTGGCAGTTCTTC
.	TRBJ2-2	TRBV10-3	14	.	CAIGGHPNTGELFF	TGTGCCATCGGGGGACACCCGAACACCGGGGAGCTGTTTTTT
.	TRBJ2-3	TRBV2	12	.	CASRRTTDTQYF	TGTGCCAGCAGGAGGACTACAGATACGCAGTATTTT
.	TRBJ2-4	TRBV5-6	18	TRBD2	CASSFKTSGGLAKNIQYF	TGTGCCAGCAGCTTCAAGACTAGCGGGGGTTTAGCCAAAAACATTCAGTACTTC
.	TRBJ2-7	TRBV5-1	15	.	CASSLAGLEFYEQYF	TGCGCCAGCAGCTTGGCAGGGCTAGAATTTTACGAGCAGTACTTC
few	TRBJ2-2	TRBV7-3	12	TRBD2	CASSPGRGVLFF	TGTGCCAGCAGCCCAGGGAGGGGTGTGCTGTTTTTT
.	TRBJ2-1	TRBV6-2/TRBV6-3	15	TRBD2	CASSSSGGPYNEQFF	TGTGCCAGCAGTTCCAGCGGGGGCCCCTACAATGAGCAGTTCTTC
once	TRBJ2-2	TRBV19	14	TRBD1	CASSDRGFTGELFF	TGTGCCAGTAGTGACAGGGGATTCACCGGGGAGCTGTTTTTT
.	TRBJ2-1	TRBV5-4	11	.	CASSLVGEQFF	TGTGCCAGCAGCTTGGTTGGCGAGCAGTTCTTC
.	TRBJ2-3	TRBV7-9	15	.	CASSPKGRGEDTQYF	TGTGCCAGCAGCCCGAAGGGCCGGGGAGAGGATACGCAGTATTTT
few	TRBJ1-2	TRBV28	11	.	CASSWGYGYTF	TGTGCCAGCAGTTGGGGATATGGCTACACCTTC
.	TRBJ2-1	TRBV7-9	11	.	CASSRYNEQFF	TGTGCCAGCAGCCGGTACAATGAGCAGTTCTTC
once	TRBJ1-6	TRBV30	11	.	CAWSEGSPLHF	TGTGCCTGGAGTGAAGGGTCACCCCTCCACTTT
.	TRBJ2-3	TRBV5-1	16	.	CASSLGRQSPTDTQYF	TGCGCCAGCAGCTTGGGGCGGCAGTCACCCACAGATACGCAGTATTTT
.	TRBJ2-1	TRBV5-1	12	TRBD2	CASWTSYNEQFF	TGCGCCAGCTGGACTAGCTACAATGAGCAGTTCTTC
.	TRBJ1-2	TRBV7-2	11	.	CASSSGPSETF	TGTGCCAGCAGCTCCGGGCCCAGCGAAACCTTC